This is a list of T cell receptor beta chains from one sample in a study of control samples from healthy donors and cancer patients. Sequenced by immunoSEQ multiplex PCR; TCRdb stores in-frame clones only, minus some. This table has around 140,000 clones, 75% to 95% appearing once. The sequenced sample consisted of blood. These receptors were collected from a man under 40 in good health. CDR3s leave out the opening cysteine and the closing phenylalanine or tryptophan. Fields, in order: J gene, V gene, clone size, CDR3 protein. The size of a clone is reported for some rows only, either as once, few or many, or as a class for expanded clones.

j_call: TRBJ1-2
v_call: TRBV10-3
clone_size: NA
cdr3_aa: AISEPRDYGYT

j_call: TRBJ2-7
v_call: TRBV27
clone_size: NA
cdr3_aa: ASKEAGPLDEQY

j_call: TRBJ2-1
v_call: TRBV6-4
clone_size: NA
cdr3_aa: ASSDVGKGEQF

j_call: TRBJ1-6
v_call: TRBV5-1
clone_size: once
cdr3_aa: ASSLVAGSNSPLH

j_call: TRBJ1-5
v_call: TRBV25-1
clone_size: NA
cdr3_aa: ASSDQGIQPQH

j_call: TRBJ1-5
v_call: TRBV19
clone_size: NA
cdr3_aa: ASSIRSGERQPQH

j_call: TRBJ2-3
v_call: TRBV9
clone_size: NA
cdr3_aa: ASSVVSRGIGDTQY

j_call: TRBJ2-2
v_call: TRBV6-2/TRBV6-3
clone_size: NA
cdr3_aa: ASSYLTAGVISTGELF

j_call: TRBJ1-2
v_call: TRBV12-3/TRBV12-4
clone_size: NA
cdr3_aa: ASSRGGDYGYT

j_call: TRBJ1-3
v_call: TRBV7-2
clone_size: NA
cdr3_aa: ASSLGRKSSGNTIY

j_call: TRBJ1-6
v_call: TRBV5-4
clone_size: NA
cdr3_aa: ASRNRGNSPLH

j_call: TRBJ2-3
v_call: TRBV9
clone_size: NA
cdr3_aa: ASSETSGGLTDTQY

j_call: TRBJ1-3
v_call: TRBV18
clone_size: NA
cdr3_aa: ASSLGPGNTIY

j_call: TRBJ1-2
v_call: TRBV12-3/TRBV12-4
clone_size: NA
cdr3_aa: ASSLESRNGYT

j_call: TRBJ1-4
v_call: TRBV12-5
clone_size: NA
cdr3_aa: ASGLVGGTGNEKLF

j_call: TRBJ1-4
v_call: TRBV7-9
clone_size: NA
cdr3_aa: ASSSIGGNEKLF

j_call: TRBJ1-1
v_call: TRBV19
clone_size: NA
cdr3_aa: ASSIDAAGWTEAF

j_call: TRBJ2-7
v_call: TRBV3-1/TRBV3-2
clone_size: NA
cdr3_aa: ASSQGETGGVYEQY

j_call: TRBJ2-3
v_call: TRBV28
clone_size: NA
cdr3_aa: ASSRLISAGARTDTQY

j_call: TRBJ2-4
v_call: TRBV24-1
clone_size: NA
cdr3_aa: ATRDVLAKNIQY